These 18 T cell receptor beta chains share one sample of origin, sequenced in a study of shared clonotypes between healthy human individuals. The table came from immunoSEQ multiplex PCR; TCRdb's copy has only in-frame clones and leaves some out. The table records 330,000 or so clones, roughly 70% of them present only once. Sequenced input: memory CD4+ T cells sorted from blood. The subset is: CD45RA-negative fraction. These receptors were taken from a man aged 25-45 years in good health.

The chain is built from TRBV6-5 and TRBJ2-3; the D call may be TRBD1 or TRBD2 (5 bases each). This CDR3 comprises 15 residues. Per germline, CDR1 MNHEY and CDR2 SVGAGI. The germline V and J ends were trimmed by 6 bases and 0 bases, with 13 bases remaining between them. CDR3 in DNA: TGTGCCAGCAGGAACCGGGACGGAAGCACAGATACGCAGTATTTT. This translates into CASRNRDGSTDTQYF.

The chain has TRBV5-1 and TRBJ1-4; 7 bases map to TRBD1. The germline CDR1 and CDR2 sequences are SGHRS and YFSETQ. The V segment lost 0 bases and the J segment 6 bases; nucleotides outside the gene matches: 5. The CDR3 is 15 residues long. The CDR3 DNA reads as TGCGCCAGCAGCTTGGAGGGACAGCTATATGAAAAACTGTTTTTT. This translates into CASSLEGQLYEKLFF. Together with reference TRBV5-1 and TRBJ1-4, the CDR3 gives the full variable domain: KAGVTQTPRYLIKTRGQQVTLSCSPISGHRSVSWYQQTPGQGLQFLFEYFSETQRNKGNFPGRFSGRQFSNSRSEMNVSTLELGDSALYLCASSLEGQLYEKLFFGSGTQLSVL.

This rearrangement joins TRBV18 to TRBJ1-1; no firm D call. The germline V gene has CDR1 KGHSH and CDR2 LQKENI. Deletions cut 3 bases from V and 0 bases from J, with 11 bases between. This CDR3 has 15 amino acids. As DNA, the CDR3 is TGTGCCAGCTCACCCCTGGGAGACCTGAACACTGAAGCTTTCTTT. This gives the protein CASSPLGDLNTEAFF.

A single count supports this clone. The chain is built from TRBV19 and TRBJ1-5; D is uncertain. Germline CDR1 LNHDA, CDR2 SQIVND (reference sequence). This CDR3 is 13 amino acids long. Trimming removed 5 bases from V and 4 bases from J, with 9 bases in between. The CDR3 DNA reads TGTGCCAGTAGTTTGACCGAGAATCAGCCCCAGCATTTT. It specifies CASSLTENQPQHF.

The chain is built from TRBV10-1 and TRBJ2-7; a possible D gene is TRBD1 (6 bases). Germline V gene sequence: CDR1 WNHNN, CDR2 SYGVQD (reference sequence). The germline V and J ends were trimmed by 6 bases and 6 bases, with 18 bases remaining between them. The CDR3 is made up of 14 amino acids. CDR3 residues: CASRPGQGTGEQYF. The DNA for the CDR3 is TGCGCCAGCAGACCCGGCCAGGGGACCGGCGAGCAGTACTTC.

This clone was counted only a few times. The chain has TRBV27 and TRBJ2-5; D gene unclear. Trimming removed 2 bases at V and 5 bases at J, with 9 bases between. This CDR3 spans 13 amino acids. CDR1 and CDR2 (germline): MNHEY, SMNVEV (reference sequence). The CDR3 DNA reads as TGTGCCAGCAGTTTACCCATTGGCGAGACCCAGTACTTC. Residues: CASSLPIGETQYF.

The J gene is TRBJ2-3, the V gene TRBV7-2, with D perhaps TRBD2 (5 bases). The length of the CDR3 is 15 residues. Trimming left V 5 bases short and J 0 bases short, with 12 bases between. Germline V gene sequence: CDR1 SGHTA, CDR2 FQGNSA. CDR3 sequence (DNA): TGTGCCAGCAGCCCTCGACTATCTAGCACAGATACGCAGTATTTT. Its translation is CASSPRLSSTDTQYF.

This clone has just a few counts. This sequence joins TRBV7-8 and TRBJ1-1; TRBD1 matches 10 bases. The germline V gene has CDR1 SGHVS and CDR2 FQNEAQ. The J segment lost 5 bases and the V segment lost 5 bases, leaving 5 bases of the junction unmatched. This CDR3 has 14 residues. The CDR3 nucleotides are TGTGCCAGCAGCGTCCCGGGACAGGGGACTGAAGCTTTCTTT. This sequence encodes CASSVPGQGTEAFF.

The CDR3 DNA is TGTGCCAGCAGTGAAGCTGGCCGCACAGATACGCAGTATTTT. It yields the protein CASSEAGRTDTQYF. This chain uses TRBV6-1 with TRBJ2-3; D uncertain. Per germline, CDR1 MNHNS and CDR2 SASEGT. There are 14 residues in the CDR3. Between the trimmed V and J ends, which lost 0 bases and 1 base, there was a span of 5 bases.

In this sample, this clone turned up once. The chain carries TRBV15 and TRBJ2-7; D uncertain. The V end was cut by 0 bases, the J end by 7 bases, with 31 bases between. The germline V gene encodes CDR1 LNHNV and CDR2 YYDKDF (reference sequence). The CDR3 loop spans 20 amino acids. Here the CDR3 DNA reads TGTGCCACCAGCAGAGATTTGTTCCCTGCAGGCCTGGAGCTATCAATAGAGCAGTACTTC. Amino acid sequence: CATSRDLFPAGLELSIEQYF.

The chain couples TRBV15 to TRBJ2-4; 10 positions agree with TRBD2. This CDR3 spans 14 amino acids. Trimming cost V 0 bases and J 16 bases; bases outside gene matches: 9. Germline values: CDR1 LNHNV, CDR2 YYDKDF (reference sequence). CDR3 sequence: CATSRDSRGTSEYF. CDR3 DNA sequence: TGTGCCACCAGCAGAGATTCGAGAGGGACTAGCGAATACTTC.

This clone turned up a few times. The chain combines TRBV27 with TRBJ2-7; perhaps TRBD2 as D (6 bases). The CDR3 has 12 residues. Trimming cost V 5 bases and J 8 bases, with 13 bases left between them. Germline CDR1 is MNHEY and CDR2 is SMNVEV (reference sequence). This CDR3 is CASSGLGGKQYF. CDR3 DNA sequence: TGTGCCAGCAGTGGATTAGGAGGGAAGCAGTACTTC.

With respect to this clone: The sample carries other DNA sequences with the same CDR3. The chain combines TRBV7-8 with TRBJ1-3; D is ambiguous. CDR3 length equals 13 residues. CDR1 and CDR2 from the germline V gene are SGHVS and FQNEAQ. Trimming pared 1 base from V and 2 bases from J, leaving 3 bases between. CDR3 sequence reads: CASSLGAGNTIYF. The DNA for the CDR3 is TGTGCCAGCAGCTTAGGGGCTGGAAACACCATATATTTT.

CDR3 bases: TGCGCCAGCAGCTTGGAGGCAGGGATTATCGGGGAGCTGTTTTTT. Its translation: CASSLEAGIIGELFF. This chain connects TRBV5-1 to TRBJ2-2, with a possible D match to TRBD1 (5 bases). From germline, CDR1 is SGHRS and CDR2 YFSETQ. The V end was cut by 0 bases, the J end by 7 bases, with 13 bases between. The CDR3 extends over 15 amino acids.

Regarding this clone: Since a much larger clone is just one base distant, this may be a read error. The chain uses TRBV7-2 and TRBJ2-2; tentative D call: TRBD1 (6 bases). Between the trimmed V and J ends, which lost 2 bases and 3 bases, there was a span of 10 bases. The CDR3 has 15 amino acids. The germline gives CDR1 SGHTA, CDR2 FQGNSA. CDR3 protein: CASSLSGVDTGELFF. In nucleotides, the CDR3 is TGTGCCAGCAGCTTATCAGGGGTGGACACCGGGGAGCTGTTTTTT.

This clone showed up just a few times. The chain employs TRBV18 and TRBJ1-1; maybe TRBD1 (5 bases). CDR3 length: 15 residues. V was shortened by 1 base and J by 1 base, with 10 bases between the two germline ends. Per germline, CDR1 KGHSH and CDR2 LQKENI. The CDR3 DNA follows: TGTGCCAGCTCACCACTTATAGGGGAGAACACTGAAGCTTTCTTT. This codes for CASSPLIGENTEAFF.

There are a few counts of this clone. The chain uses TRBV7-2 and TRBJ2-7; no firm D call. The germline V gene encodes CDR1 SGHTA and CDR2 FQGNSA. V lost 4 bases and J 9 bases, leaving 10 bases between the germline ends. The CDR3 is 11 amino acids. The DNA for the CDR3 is TGTGCCAGCAGCTCCCCGGCCGGGCAGTACTTC. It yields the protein CASSSPAGQYF. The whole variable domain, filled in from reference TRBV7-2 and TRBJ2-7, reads GAGVSQSPSNKVTEKGKDVELRCDPISGHTALYWYRQSLGQGLEFLIYFQGNSAPDKSGLPSDRFSAERTGGSVSTLTIQRTQQEDSAVYLCASSSPAGQYFGPGTRLTVT.

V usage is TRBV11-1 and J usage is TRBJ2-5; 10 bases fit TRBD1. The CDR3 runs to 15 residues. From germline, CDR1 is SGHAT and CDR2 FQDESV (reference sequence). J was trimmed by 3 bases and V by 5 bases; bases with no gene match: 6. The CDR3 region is CASSARTGGKETQYF. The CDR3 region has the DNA TGTGCCAGCAGCGCCAGGACAGGGGGTAAAGAGACCCAGTACTTC.